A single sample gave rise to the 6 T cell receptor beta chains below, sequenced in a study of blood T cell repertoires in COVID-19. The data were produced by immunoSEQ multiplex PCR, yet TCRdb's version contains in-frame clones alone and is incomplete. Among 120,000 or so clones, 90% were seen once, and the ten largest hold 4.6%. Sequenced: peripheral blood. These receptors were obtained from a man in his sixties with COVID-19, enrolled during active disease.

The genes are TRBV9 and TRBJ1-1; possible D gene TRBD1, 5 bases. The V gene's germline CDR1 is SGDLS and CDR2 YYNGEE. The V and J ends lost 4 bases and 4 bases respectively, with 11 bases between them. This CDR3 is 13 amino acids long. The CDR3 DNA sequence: TGTGCCAGCAGCTCCCCCGGGGGCACTGAAGCTTTCTTT. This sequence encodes CASSSPGGTEAFF.

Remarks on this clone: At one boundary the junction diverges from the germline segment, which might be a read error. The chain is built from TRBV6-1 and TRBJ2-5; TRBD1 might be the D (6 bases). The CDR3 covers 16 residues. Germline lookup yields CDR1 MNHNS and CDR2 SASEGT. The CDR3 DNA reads TGTGCCAGCAGTGGCCTGGGACACAGGGACCAGGAGACCCAGTACTTC. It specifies CASSGLGHRDQETQYF.

The CDR3 loop is CASRRDRAGWGYTF. CDR3 bases: TGTGCCAGCAGGAGGGACAGGGCCGGTTGGGGCTACACCTTC. This chain joins TRBV6-5 and TRBJ1-2, with TRBD1 matching over 9 bases. Per germline, CDR1 MNHEY and CDR2 SVGAGI. This CDR3 is 14 amino acids long. With 6 bases clipped from V and 8 bases from J, the junction kept 10 bases outside the gene matches.

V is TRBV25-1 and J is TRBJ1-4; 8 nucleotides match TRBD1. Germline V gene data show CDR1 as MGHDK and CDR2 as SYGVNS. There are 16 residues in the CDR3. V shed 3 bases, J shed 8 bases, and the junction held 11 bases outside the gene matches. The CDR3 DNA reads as TGTGCCAGCAGTGATCGGGTGGGGGACAGGCAAGAAAAACTGTTTTTT. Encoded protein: CASSDRVGDRQEKLFF. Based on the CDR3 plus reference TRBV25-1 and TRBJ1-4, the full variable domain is EADIYQTPRYLVIGTGKKITLECSQTMGHDKMYWYQQDPGMELHLIHYSYGVNSTEKGDLSSESTVSRIRTEHFPLTLESARPSHTSQYLCASSDRVGDRQEKLFFGSGTQLSVL.

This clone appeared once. The CDR3 nucleotides are TGTGCCAGCAGCGGGGACAGGGCTTCCCCAACTAATGAAAAACTGTTTTTT. This translates into CASSGDRASPTNEKLFF. This rearrangement joins TRBV11-3 to TRBJ1-4; 9 nucleotides align to TRBD1. Losses at the gene ends were 5 bases for V and 0 bases for J; bases not matched to a gene: 7. In germline, CDR1 is SGHNT, CDR2 YENEEA. This CDR3 region has 17 residues.

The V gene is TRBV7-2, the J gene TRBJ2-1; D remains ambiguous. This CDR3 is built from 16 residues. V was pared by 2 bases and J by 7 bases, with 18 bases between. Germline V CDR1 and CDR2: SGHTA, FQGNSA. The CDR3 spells CASSLHRSIKVNEQFF. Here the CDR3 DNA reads TGTGCCAGCAGCTTACACCGGAGTATTAAAGTGAATGAGCAGTTCTTC.